The 13 T cell receptor beta chains below were found in one sample sequenced in a study of cytomegalovirus exposure and HLA in healthy donors (dated by TCRdb to between 2016 and 2019). The library was built by means of the immunoSEQ multiplex PCR assay. The multiplex PCR relied on a mix of 60 forward primers for TCR Vbeta segments and 13 reverse primers for TCR Jbeta segments. TCRdb holds this immuneACCESS table with in-frame rearrangements only. Some clones are missing; in checked studies, unresolved V genes explain under half, and the rest has no known cause. For this sample the table gives fewer than 200,000 clones, of which less than 85% were detected only once. The ten largest account for more than 4% of the sample. Sequencing was done on a sample of PBMCs. All receptors come from a man in his forties or fifties in good health and CMV-seronegative.

Only a few counts were recorded for this clone. The chain recombines TRBV7-9 with TRBJ2-5, with D tentatively TRBD1 (6 bases). The end of the DNA aligns better with TRBJ2-7, so the J call may be wrong. The CDR3 covers 14 residues. Germline CDR1 SEHNR, CDR2 FQNEAQ (reference sequence). CDR3 DNA sequence: TGTGCCAGCAGCTTAGGCAGGGGTGTCGACGAGCAGTACTTC. Translated, it gives CASSLGRGVDEQYF.

The rearrangement uses TRBV4-3 and TRBJ2-1; D not certain. V dropped 0 bases and J dropped 4 bases, with 10 bases sitting between them. Germline V gene lookup returns CDR1 LGHNA and CDR2 YSLEER. CDR3 size: 15 residues. This CDR3 reads CASSQDRPRYNEQFF. CDR3 DNA sequence: TGCGCCAGCAGCCAAGATAGGCCTAGATACAATGAGCAGTTCTTC.

The rearrangement links TRBV6-6 to TRBJ2-3; tentative D call: TRBD1 (6 bases). Trimming took 2 bases from V and 2 from J, leaving 11 bases between them. The CDR3 spans 15 residues. Germline V gene lookup returns CDR1 MNHNY and CDR2 SVGAGI (reference sequence). CDR3 nucleotide sequence: TGTGCCAGCAGTTACCCAACAGGGACCACAGATACGCAGTATTTT. It specifies CASSYPTGTTDTQYF.

V gene TRBV19 combines with J gene TRBJ1-5; 11 bases map to TRBD1. Germline values: CDR1 LNHDA, CDR2 SQIVND (reference sequence). V dropped 6 bases and J dropped 5; count of bases not matched to a gene: 9. The CDR3 covers 16 residues. CDR3 protein: CASSPGQGAIHQPQHF. Written as DNA, the CDR3 is TGTGCCAGTAGCCCCGGACAGGGGGCGATACATCAGCCCCAGCATTTT.

A note on this clone: Other DNA sequences in the sample encode the same CDR3. CDR3 loop: CAWSVLRGQGYEQYF. The CDR3 coding sequence is TGTGCCTGGAGTGTACTGCGGGGGCAGGGGTACGAGCAGTACTTC. The rearrangement joins TRBV30 to TRBJ2-7, with a tentative D call TRBD2 (7 bases). CDR3 length: 15 residues. Looked up from germline, CDR1 is GTSNPN and CDR2 is SVGIG (reference sequence). Between the trimmed V and J ends, which lost 0 bases and 4 bases, there was a span of 16 bases. The full variable domain, its missing parts supplied by reference TRBV30 and TRBJ2-7, is SQTIHQWPATLVQPVGSPLSLECTVEGTSNPNLYWYRQAAGRGLQLLFYSVGIGQISSEVPQNLSASRPQDRQFILSSKKLLLSDSGFYLCAWSVLRGQGYEQYFGPGTRLTVT.

The chain uses TRBV28 and TRBJ2-5; 9 bases agree with TRBD1. The germline gives CDR1 MDHEN, CDR2 SYDVKM. The CDR3 runs to 14 residues. The trim removed 10 bases at V and 5 bases at J, leaving 11 bases unmatched. The CDR3 DNA sequence: TGTGCCACCTCCTTGGGACAGGGTGGGGAGACCCAGTACTTC. As protein: CATSLGQGGETQYF.

This clone appeared a few times. V usage is TRBV28 and J usage is TRBJ1-2; 8 nucleotides match TRBD1. The germline V gene encodes CDR1 MDHEN and CDR2 SYDVKM. V dropped 6 bases and J dropped 8; count of bases not matched to a gene: 8. The CDR3 sequence is 13 residues long. This chain's CDR3 is CASRATGGEGYTF. CDR3 DNA: TGTGCCAGCAGAGCCACAGGGGGTGAAGGCTACACCTTC.

The genes are TRBV27 and TRBJ2-1, with D tentatively TRBD2 (7 bases). CDR3 length: 15 residues. CDR1 is MNHEY, CDR2 SMNVEV, per germline (reference sequence). V was pared by 2 bases and J by 9 bases, with 17 bases between. The CDR3 spells CASSLEGGAGGEQFF. Here the CDR3 DNA reads TGTGCCAGCAGTTTAGAGGGGGGGGCCGGAGGTGAGCAGTTCTTC.

This chain joins TRBV9 and TRBJ2-5; tentatively, D is TRBD2 (5 bases). The CDR3 consists of 14 residues. Germline CDR1 reads SGDLS; CDR2 reads YYNGEE. The ends were cut back, 0 bases at V and 1 base at J, with 7 bases in the middle. This CDR3 reads CASSVGGSQETQYF. CDR3 DNA: TGTGCCAGCAGCGTAGGAGGGAGCCAAGAGACCCAGTACTTC.

This chain connects TRBV10-3 to TRBJ2-3; D gene ambiguous. The length of the CDR3 is 12 residues. Germline lookup yields CDR1 ENHRY and CDR2 SYGVKD. V was clipped by 2 bases and J by 6 bases, with 6 bases between them. CDR3 DNA: TGTGCCATCAGTGAGATGAGGGATACGCAGTATTTT. This encodes CAISEMRDTQYF.

A remark on this clone: The germline gene is not matched at one end of the junction; a read error may be the cause. This chain connects TRBV29-1 to TRBJ2-1; TRBD2 matches 14 bases. Germline V gene data show CDR1 as SQVTM and CDR2 as ANQGSEA. This CDR3 has 17 residues. In DNA form, the CDR3 reads TGCAGCGTGGAAGGACTAGCGGGGGGTCGAGCCTACAATGAGCAGTTCTTC. As protein: CSVEGLAGGRAYNEQFF.

This clone was counted once. The rearrangement joins TRBV7-2 to TRBJ2-3; D possibly corresponds to TRBD1 (6 bases). Trimming left V 5 bases short and J 3 bases short, with 12 bases between. The CDR3 consists of 14 residues. Germline V lookup: CDR1 SGHTA, CDR2 FQGNSA. The CDR3 region is CASSPGQRTDTQYF. The CDR3 DNA reads as TGTGCCAGCAGCCCCGGACAGCGGACAGATACGCAGTATTTT.

The genes are TRBV5-1 and TRBJ2-7, with D uncertain. This CDR3 is 14 amino acids long. Germline values: CDR1 SGHRS, CDR2 YFSETQ. Deletions cut 2 bases from V and 3 bases from J, with 12 bases between. CDR3 sequence (DNA): TGCGCCAGCAGCTTAGGCAGAGGATACTACGAGCAGTACTTC. Amino acids: CASSLGRGYYEQYF. The whole variable domain, filled in from reference TRBV5-1 and TRBJ2-7, reads KAGVTQTPRYLIKTRGQQVTLSCSPISGHRSVSWYQQTPGQGLQFLFEYFSETQRNKGNFPGRFSGRQFSNSRSEMNVSTLELGDSALYLCASSLGRGYYEQYFGPGTRLTVT.